This is a list of T cell receptor beta chains from one sample in a study of glioma-infiltrating T cells. TCRdb fed the multiplex PCR reads into MiXCR, producing one record per CDR3 protein. The sample includes some 130,000 distinct CDR3 sequences, approximately 26% of them seen just once. Sequenced sample: glioma tissue, nonneoplastic brain tissue, or PBMCs (not recorded which). These TCRs come from a human donor with low-grade glioma or glioblastoma, undergoing nonglioma brain surgery, or in good health (not recorded which). The CDR3 runs from the conserved cysteine through the conserved F or W. The D gene is left open where the match is weak. Clone size is given for some rows only: seen once, a few or many times, or a class if the clone is expanded.

v_call	clone_size	d_call	j_call	cdr3_aa	cdr3_nt
TRBV6-1	few	.	TRBJ1-1	CASSGGGEHTEAFF	TGTGCCAGCAGTGGGGGGGGTGAACACACTGAAGCTTTCTTT
TRBV7-9	once	.	TRBJ2-3	CARHHSTDTQYF	TGTGCCAGGCACCACAGCACAGATACGCAGTATTTT
TRBV10-2	.	.	TRBJ1-5	CASSENWGYAQHF	TGCGCCAGCAGTGAGAATTGGGGATATGCCCAGCATTTT
TRBV6-6	many	.	TRBJ2-5	CASSYSLLQETQYF	TGTGCCAGCAGTTACTCACTACTCCAAGAGACCCAGTACTTC
TRBV7-3	many	.	TRBJ2-5	CASSLGLPGTQYF	TGTGCCAGCAGTCTGGGCCTCCCAGGAACCCAGTACTTC
TRBV7-9	many	.	TRBJ2-3	CASSRDPHTQYF	TGTGCCAGCAGCCGGGACCCCCATACGCAGTATTTT
TRBV6-2/TRBV6-3	.	.	TRBJ1-2	CAISDPGQGQEGYTF	TGTGCCATCAGTGACCCCGGCCAGGGTCAGGAAGGCTACACCTTC
TRBV20-1	many	.	TRBJ1-3	CSAKSGNTIYF	TGCAGTGCTAAGTCTGGAAACACCATATATTTT
TRBV27	many	.	TRBJ2-3	CASSFWDKEQDTQYF	TGTGCCAGCAGTTTCTGGGACAAAGAACAAGATACGCAGTATTTT
TRBV15	many	.	TRBJ2-5	CATSSALPQETQYF	TGTGCCACCAGCAGCGCACTCCCCCAAGAGACCCAGTACTTC
TRBV5-1	.	TRBD1	TRBJ2-3	CASSFSRGLDTQYF	TGCGCCAGCAGCTTCTCCAGGGGGCTGGATACGCAGTATTTT
TRBV2	.	.	TRBJ1-6	CASSEIRTLLHF	TGTGCCAGCAGTGAAATTCGGACCCTCCTCCACTTT
TRBV6-1	many	TRBD2	TRBJ2-5	CAIYNRGLAGGRETQYF	TGTGCCATCTATAACCGCGGGCTAGCGGGGGGAAGGGAGACCCAGTACTTC
TRBV7-9	few	.	TRBJ2-5	CASSLQGPETQYF	TGTGCCAGCAGCTTGCAGGGTCCGGAGACCCAGTACTTC
TRBV6-1	.	.	TRBJ2-3	CASSFLVSGMDTQYF	TGTGCCAGCAGTTTCCTAGTCTCAGGGATGGATACGCAGTATTTT
TRBV20-1	many	.	TRBJ2-5	CSAVAGGETQYF	TGCAGTGCCGTAGCCGGCGGGGAGACCCAGTACTTC
TRBV20-1	many	.	TRBJ2-3	CSARRLVDTDTQYF	TGCAGTGCTAGGAGGCTAGTTGACACAGATACGCAGTATTTT
TRBV25-1	.	.	TRBJ1-2	CASSELRVADYGYTF	TGTGCCAGCAGTGAGTTGCGGGTGGCGGACTATGGCTACACCTTC
TRBV28	many	TRBD2	TRBJ2-3	CASVGGDF	TGTGCCAGCGTGGGAGGGGATTTT
TRBV7-2	.	.	TRBJ2-2	CARGAGVNTGGLFF	TGTGCCAGGGGGGCAGGGGTCAACACCGGGGGGCTGTTTTTT
TRBV4-2	.	TRBD1	TRBJ1-5	CASSNRDSLQPQHF	TGTGCCAGCAGTAACCGGGACAGTCTCCAGCCCCAGCATTTT
TRBV19	.	TRBD2	TRBJ2-3	CASRHKGLAGDLMTDTQYF	TGTGCCAGTAGGCACAAAGGACTAGCGGGGGACCTTATGACAGATACGCAGTATTTT
TRBV24-1	few	.	TRBJ2-1	CATSDARAQGEQFF	TGTGCCACCAGTGATGCCCGAGCCCAGGGTGAGCAGTTCTTC
TRBV6-5	few	TRBD2	TRBJ2-2	CASIQGSGGARTGELFF	TGTGCCAGCATCCAAGGGAGCGGGGGGGCGCGCACCGGGGAGCTGTTTTTT
TRBV20-1	.	.	TRBJ1-2	CSASPSGGPYGYTF	TGCAGTGCTAGTCCCAGCGGGGGGCCCTATGGCTACACCTTC
TRBV6-6	few	TRBD1	TRBJ1-2	CASSYSNTGAGYTF	TGTGCCAGCAGTTACTCGAATACAGGGGCTGGCTACACCTTC
TRBV28	.	.	TRBJ2-5	CVSSHREGQETQYF	TGTGTCAGCAGTCACCGCGAGGGCCAAGAGACCCAGTACTTC
TRBV7-9	many	.	TRBJ1-1	CASSLVMRHTEAFF	TGTGCCAGCAGCTTAGTTATGAGACACACTGAAGCTTTCTTT
TRBV18	few	TRBD1	TRBJ2-3	CASSPFRTGSTDTQYF	TGTGCCAGCTCACCTTTCCGGACAGGGAGCACAGATACGCAGTATTTT
TRBV20-1	.	.	TRBJ2-3	CSARAGASTDTQYF	TGCAGTGCTAGAGCAGGGGCTAGCACAGATACGCAGTATTTT
TRBV27	many	.	TRBJ1-1	CASSPRDTGSAFF	TGTGCCAGCAGTCCTAGGGACACAGGCTCAGCTTTCTTT
TRBV20-1	few	.	TRBJ2-5	CSARRGGFGQETQYF	TGCAGTGCTAGAAGAGGTGGGTTTGGCCAAGAGACCCAGTACTTC
TRBV28	.	TRBD1	TRBJ1-1	CASRSLGGQLNTEALF	TGTGCCAGCAGGTCCCTTGGGGGACAGCTGAACACTGAAGCTCTCTTT
TRBV4-1	few	.	TRBJ2-1	CASSHLMTAYNEQFF	TGCGCCAGCAGCCACTTGATGACAGCCTACAATGAGCAGTTCTTC
TRBV7-3	few	.	TRBJ1-1	CASRMTVNTEAFF	TGTGCCAGCAGGATGACAGTGAACACTGAAGCTTTCTTT
TRBV14	few	.	TRBJ1-5	CASSQARISNQPQHF	TGCGCCAGCAGCCAAGCGCGGATTAGCAATCAGCCCCAGCATTTT
TRBV6-1	.	.	TRBJ2-3	CASTEDTTDTQYF	TGTGCCAGCACCGAAGACACCACAGATACGCAGTATTTT
TRBV18	few	.	TRBJ1-6	CASSPGPGSAKNSPLHF	TGTGCCAGCTCACCAGGTCCAGGTTCCGCCAAAAATTCACCCCTCCACTTT
TRBV20-1	many	TRBD1	TRBJ1-1	CSAPRGEHRGWDTEAFF	TGCAGTGCACCTCGAGGTGAGCACAGGGGATGGGACACTGAAGCTTTCTTT
TRBV20-1	.	.	TRBJ2-1	CSATDGYNEQFF	TGCAGTGCTACGGACGGGTACAATGAGCAGTTCTTC
TRBV6-1	.	.	TRBJ1-2	CASSESYVYTF	TGCGCCAGCAGTGAAAGCTATGTCTACACCTTC
TRBV7-3	few	.	TRBJ2-2	CASSPDRRDTGELFF	TGTGCCAGCAGCCCGGACAGACGAGACACCGGGGAGCTGTTTTTT
TRBV2	many	.	TRBJ2-3	CASYQEVQYF	TGTGCCAGTTACCAGGAGGTTCAGTATTTT
TRBV20-1	.	TRBD2	TRBJ2-3	CSRRLAGTSADTQYF	TGCAGTCGAAGACTAGCGGGGACTAGCGCAGATACGCAGTATTTT
TRBV20-1	many	.	TRBJ2-3	CSAGTYGRITDTQYF	TGCAGTGCTGGAACGTATGGGAGGATCACAGATACGCAGTATTTT
TRBV6-6	.	.	TRBJ1-1	CASSYGRVDPEAFF	TGTGCCAGCAGTTACGGCAGGGTAGATCCGGAAGCTTTCTTT
TRBV6-1	many	TRBD2	TRBJ2-5	CASSVLAGGQETQYF	TGTGCCAGCAGTGTATTAGCGGGGGGACAAGAGACCCAGTACTTC
TRBV28	many	.	TRBJ1-1	CASIGWGLNTEAFF	TGTGCCAGCATTGGCTGGGGGTTGAACACTGAAGCTTTCTTT